This record looks at one T cell receptor beta chain sequence and its context. Original processing notes: Quantification of nucleated cells was approximated via reference gene primer amplification. TCRdb's table, derived via immunoSEQ multiplex PCR, lists solely in-frame clones and lacks some. The DNA was the basis for D and trimming; V, J and clone size are from that table. The table records about 220,000 clones, about four fifths of them present only once. The data stem from a study of blood T cell repertoires in COVID-19. The CDR3 sequence is 16 residues long. CDR1 KGHSH and CDR2 LQKENI come from the germline V gene. With 6 bases clipped from V and 1 base from J, the junction kept 6 bases outside the gene matches.

The gene calls are TRBV18 and TRBJ1-4, with TRBD1 identical over 9 bases. The clonotype comes from a woman in her forties or fifties who had been exposed to COVID-19. The sample comprised PBMCs or T cells enriched from blood (not recorded which). CDR3 sequence: CASSLRTGETNEKLFF. The CDR3 bases are TGTGCCAGCTCCCTACGGACAGGGGAAACTAATGAAAAACTGTTTTTT.